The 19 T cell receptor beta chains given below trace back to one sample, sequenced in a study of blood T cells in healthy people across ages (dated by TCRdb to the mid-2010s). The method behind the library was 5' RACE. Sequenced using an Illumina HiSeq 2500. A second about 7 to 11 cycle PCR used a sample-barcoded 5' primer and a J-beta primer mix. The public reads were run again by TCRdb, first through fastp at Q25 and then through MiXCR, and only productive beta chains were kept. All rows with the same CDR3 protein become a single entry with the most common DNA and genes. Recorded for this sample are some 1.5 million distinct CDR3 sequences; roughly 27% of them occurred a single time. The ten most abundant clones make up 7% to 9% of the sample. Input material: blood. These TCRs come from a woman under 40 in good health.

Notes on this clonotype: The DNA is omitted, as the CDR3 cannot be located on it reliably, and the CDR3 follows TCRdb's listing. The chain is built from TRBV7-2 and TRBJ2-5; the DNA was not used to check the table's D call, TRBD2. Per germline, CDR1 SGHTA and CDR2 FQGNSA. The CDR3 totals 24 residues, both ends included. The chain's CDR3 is CASSLARLAGASYEQYFGAGTQYF.

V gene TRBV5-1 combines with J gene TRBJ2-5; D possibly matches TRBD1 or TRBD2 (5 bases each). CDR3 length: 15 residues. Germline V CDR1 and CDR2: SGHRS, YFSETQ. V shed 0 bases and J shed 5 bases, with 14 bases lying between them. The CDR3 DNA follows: TGCGCCAGCAGCTTGGGCGGTGGCAGGGACGAGACCCAGTACTTC. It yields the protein CASSLGGGRDETQYF.

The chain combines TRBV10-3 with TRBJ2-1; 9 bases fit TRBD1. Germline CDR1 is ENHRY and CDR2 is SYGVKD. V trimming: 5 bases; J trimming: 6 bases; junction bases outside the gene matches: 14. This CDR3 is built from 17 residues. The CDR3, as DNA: TGTGCCATCAGTCATACAGGGGGCATTGAAGACGGCAATGAGCAGTTCTTC. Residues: CAISHTGGIEDGNEQFF.

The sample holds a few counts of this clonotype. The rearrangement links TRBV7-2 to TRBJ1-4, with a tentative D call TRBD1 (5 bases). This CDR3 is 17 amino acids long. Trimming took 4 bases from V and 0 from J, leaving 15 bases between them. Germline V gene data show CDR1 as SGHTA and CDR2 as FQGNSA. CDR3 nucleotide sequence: TGTGCCAGCAGCTCGGGACGTTGGGCTACAACTAATGAAAAACTGTTTTTT. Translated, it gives CASSSGRWATTNEKLFF.

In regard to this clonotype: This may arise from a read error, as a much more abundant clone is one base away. The CDR3 here is CASSPDRGGDIQYF. The CDR3 nucleotides read TGTGCCAGCAGCCCGGACAGGGGAGGGGACATTCAGTACTTC. The V call is TRBV7-2, the J call TRBJ2-4; TRBD1 matches 9 bases. V lost 5 bases to trimming and J lost 8 bases; unmatched junction nucleotides: 7. CDR1 is SGHTA and CDR2 is FQGNSA in the germline V gene. This CDR3 comprises 14 residues.

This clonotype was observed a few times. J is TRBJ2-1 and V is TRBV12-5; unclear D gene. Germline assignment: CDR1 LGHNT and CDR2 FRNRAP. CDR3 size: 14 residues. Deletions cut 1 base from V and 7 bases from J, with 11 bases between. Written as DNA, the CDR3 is TGTGCTAGTGGTTTGGGGCGGTCGAGTAATGAGCAGTTCTTC. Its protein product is CASGLGRSSNEQFF.

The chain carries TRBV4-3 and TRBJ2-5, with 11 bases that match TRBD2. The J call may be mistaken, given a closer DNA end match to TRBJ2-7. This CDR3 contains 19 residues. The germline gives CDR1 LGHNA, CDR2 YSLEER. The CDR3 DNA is TGCGCCAGCAGCCAAGGAGCCGAGACTAGCGGGACTTTTCCCTACGAGCAGTACTTC. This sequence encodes CASSQGAETSGTFPYEQYF.

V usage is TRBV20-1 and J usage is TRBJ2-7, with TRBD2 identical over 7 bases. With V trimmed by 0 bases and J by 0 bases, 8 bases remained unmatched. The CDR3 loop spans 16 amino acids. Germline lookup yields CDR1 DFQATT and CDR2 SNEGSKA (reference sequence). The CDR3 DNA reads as TGCAGTGCTAGAGATGATGCGCGGGGGAGCTCCTACGAGCAGTACTTC. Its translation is CSARDDARGSSYEQYF.

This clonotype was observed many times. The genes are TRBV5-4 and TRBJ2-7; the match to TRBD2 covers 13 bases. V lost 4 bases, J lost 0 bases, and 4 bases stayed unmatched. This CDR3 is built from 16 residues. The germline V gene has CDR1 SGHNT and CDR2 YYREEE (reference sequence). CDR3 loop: CASSMGLAGSSYEQYF. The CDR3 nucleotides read TGTGCCAGCAGCATGGGACTAGCGGGGAGCTCCTACGAGCAGTACTTC.

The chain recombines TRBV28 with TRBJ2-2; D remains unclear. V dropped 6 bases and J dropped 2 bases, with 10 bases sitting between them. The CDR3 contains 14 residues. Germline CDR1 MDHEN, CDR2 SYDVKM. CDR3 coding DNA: TGTGCCAGCAGCCATAGGGCCAACACCGGGGAGCTGTTTTTT. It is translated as CASSHRANTGELFF.

Here the CDR3 reads CASSLAGGRSEQYF. The CDR3 coding sequence is TGCGCCAGCAGCTTGGCGGGGGGGAGAAGCGAGCAGTACTTC. The chain employs TRBV5-1 and TRBJ2-7; 8 bases align to TRBD2. After removal of 0 bases from V and 6 bases from J, the junction contained 5 bases not matched to a gene. This CDR3 has 14 residues. Germline V gene lookup returns CDR1 SGHRS and CDR2 YFSETQ.

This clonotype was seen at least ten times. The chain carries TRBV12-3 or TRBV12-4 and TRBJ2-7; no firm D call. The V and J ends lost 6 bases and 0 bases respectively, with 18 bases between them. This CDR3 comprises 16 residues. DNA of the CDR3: TGTGCCAGCAGCCCCTTGGGAAGTCCCCTCTCCTACGAGCAGTACTTC. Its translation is CASSPLGSPLSYEQYF.

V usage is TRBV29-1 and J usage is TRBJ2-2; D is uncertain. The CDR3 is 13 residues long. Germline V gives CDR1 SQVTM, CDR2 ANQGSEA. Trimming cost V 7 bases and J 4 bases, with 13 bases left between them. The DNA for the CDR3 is TGCAGCGCTAGTAGCCGAGGCACCGGGGAGCTGTTTTTT. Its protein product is CSASSRGTGELFF.

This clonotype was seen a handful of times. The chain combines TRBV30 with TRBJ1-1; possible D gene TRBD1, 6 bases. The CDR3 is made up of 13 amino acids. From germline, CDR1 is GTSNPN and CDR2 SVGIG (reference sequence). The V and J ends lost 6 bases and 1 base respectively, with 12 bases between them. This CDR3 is CACPGQRNTEAFF. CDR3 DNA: TGTGCCTGCCCCGGACAGAGGAACACTGAAGCTTTCTTT.

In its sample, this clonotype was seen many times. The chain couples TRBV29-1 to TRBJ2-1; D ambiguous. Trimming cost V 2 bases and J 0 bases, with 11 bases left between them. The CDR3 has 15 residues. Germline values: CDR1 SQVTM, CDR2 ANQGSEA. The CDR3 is CSVEIWDSSYNEQFF. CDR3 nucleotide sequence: TGCAGCGTTGAAATTTGGGATAGCTCCTACAATGAGCAGTTCTTC.

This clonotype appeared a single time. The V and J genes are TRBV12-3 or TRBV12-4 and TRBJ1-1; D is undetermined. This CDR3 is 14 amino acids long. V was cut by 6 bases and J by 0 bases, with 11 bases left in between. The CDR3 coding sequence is TGTGCCAGCAGGGCCCAAGTCCTGAACACTGAAGCTTTCTTT. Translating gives CASRAQVLNTEAFF.

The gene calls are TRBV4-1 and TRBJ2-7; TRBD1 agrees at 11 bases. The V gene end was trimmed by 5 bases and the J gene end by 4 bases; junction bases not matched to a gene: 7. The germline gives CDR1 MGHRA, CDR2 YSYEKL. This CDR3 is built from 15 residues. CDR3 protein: CASSEGQGVRYEQYF. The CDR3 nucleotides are TGCGCCAGCAGCGAGGGACAGGGGGTGAGGTACGAGCAGTACTTC.

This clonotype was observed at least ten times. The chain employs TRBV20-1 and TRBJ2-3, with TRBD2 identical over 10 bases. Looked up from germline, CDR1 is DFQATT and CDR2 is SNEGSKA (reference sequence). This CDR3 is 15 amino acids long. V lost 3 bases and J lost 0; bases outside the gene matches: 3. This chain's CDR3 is CSASLAGVSTDTQYF. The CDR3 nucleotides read TGCAGTGCTAGTCTAGCGGGGGTGAGCACAGATACGCAGTATTTT.

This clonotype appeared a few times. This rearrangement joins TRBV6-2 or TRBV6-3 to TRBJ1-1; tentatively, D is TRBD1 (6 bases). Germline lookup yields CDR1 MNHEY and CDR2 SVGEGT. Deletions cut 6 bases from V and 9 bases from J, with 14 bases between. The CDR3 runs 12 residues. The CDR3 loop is CASSTGHRKAFF. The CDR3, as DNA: TGTGCCAGCAGCACGGGACATAGAAAAGCTTTCTTT.